These 14 T cell receptor beta chains were all obtained from the same sample, sequenced in a study of T cell therapy after organ transplantation. These receptors' targets are unknown. Time point here: 20-29 weeks after completion of therapy. Assay: immunoSEQ multiplex PCR; the TCRdb copy retains only in-frame clones and omits some. In the table there are 3,000 to 4,500 clones, 69% of which are singletons. This specimen was CD8+ T cells from blood, taken after autologous CMV-specific T cell therapy. These receptor sequences come from a human patient who had received a solid organ transplant and had CMV disease. Some of the T cells may derive from the graft donor.

This chain links TRBV5-1 with TRBJ2-3; the match to TRBD2 covers 7 bases. The CDR3 loop spans 15 amino acids. V gave up 4 bases and J gave up 0 bases; unmatched junction bases: 5. CDR1 is SGHRS, CDR2 YFSETQ, per germline. The CDR3 DNA sequence: TGCGCCAGCAGCGAGCGGGGCTCTAGCACAGATACGCAGTATTTT. This encodes CASSERGSSTDTQYF.

This chain connects TRBV5-6 to TRBJ1-1, with D hard to call. V lost 4 bases, J lost 1 base, and 8 bases lay in between. This CDR3 comprises 13 residues. The germline V gene encodes CDR1 SGHDT and CDR2 YYEEEE. DNA of the CDR3: TGTGCCAGCAGCGTGGGCCGGAACACTGAAGCTTTCTTT. It translates to CASSVGRNTEAFF.

The chain has TRBV5-3 and TRBJ2-7; perhaps TRBD1 as D (5 bases). TRBV5-3 is an ORF, with its function uncertain. This CDR3 spans 14 amino acids. Trimming left V 8 bases short and J 0 bases short, with 15 bases between. The CDR3 nucleotides read TGTGCCAGCAGGGAAATGAAGGACTCCTACGAGCAGTACGTC. Amino acid sequence: CASREMKDSYEQYV.

The V call is TRBV7-9, the J call TRBJ2-1; 9 bases line up with TRBD2. V trimming: 5 bases; J trimming: 4 bases; junction bases outside the gene matches: 12. This CDR3 contains 17 residues. Germline lookup yields CDR1 SEHNR and CDR2 FQNEAQ (reference sequence). The chain's CDR3 is CASSTILAGQGYNEQFF. Written as DNA, the CDR3 is TGTGCCAGCAGCACCATTCTAGCGGGACAAGGGTACAATGAGCAGTTCTTC.

The V call is TRBV6-6, the J call TRBJ1-5; D unresolved. The CDR3 spans 15 residues. V was cut by 2 bases and J by 0 bases, with 8 bases left in between. Germline V gene sequence: CDR1 MNHNY, CDR2 SVGAGI (reference sequence). CDR3 residues: CASSYQPYSNQPQHF. The CDR3 region has the DNA TGTGCCAGCAGTTACCAGCCTTATAGCAATCAGCCCCAGCATTTT.

This chain joins TRBV5-5 and TRBJ2-5, with D perhaps TRBD1 (5 bases). CDR1 is SGHKS, CDR2 YYEKEE, per germline (reference sequence). This CDR3 spans 15 amino acids. The germline V and J ends were trimmed by 1 base and 3 bases, with 13 bases remaining between them. The DNA for the CDR3 is TGTGCCAGCAGCTTGTGGGATCTCAGGGAAGAGACCCAGTACTTC. Translated: CASSLWDLREETQYF. Variable domain in full (rest from reference TRBV5-5 and TRBJ2-5): DAGVTQSPTHLIKTRGQQVTLRCSPISGHKSVSWYQQVLGQGPQFIFQYYEKEERGRGNFPDRFSARQFPNYSSELNVNALLLGDSALYLCASSLWDLREETQYFGPGTRLLVL.

The genes are TRBV7-9 and TRBJ2-7, with 9 bases fitting TRBD2. CDR1 is SEHNR and CDR2 is FQNEAQ in the germline V gene (reference sequence). The CDR3 sequence is 15 residues long. Losses at the gene ends were 4 bases for V and 3 bases for J; bases not matched to a gene: 7. CDR3 amino acids: CASSSRGTSYYEQYF. The CDR3 nucleotides are TGTGCCAGCAGCTCACGGGGGACTAGCTACTACGAGCAGTACTTC. Filled out from reference TRBV7-9 and TRBJ2-7, the complete variable domain reads DTGVSQNPRHKITKRGQNVTFRCDPISEHNRLYWYRQTLGQGPEFLTYFQNEAQLEKSRLLSDRFSAERPKGSFSTLEIQRTEQGDSAMYLCASSSRGTSYYEQYFGPGTRLTVT.

The chain is built from TRBV4-1 and TRBJ2-3, with D tentatively TRBD1 or TRBD2 (6 bases each). V was trimmed by 1 base and J by 4 bases, leaving 12 bases between them. The germline gives CDR1 MGHRA, CDR2 YSYEKL. The CDR3 has 15 residues. CDR3 sequence: CASSQVDGGADTQYF. The CDR3 DNA reads TGCGCCAGCAGCCAAGTCGACGGGGGCGCAGATACGCAGTATTTT.

The chain carries TRBV18 and TRBJ2-3, with a tentative D call TRBD2 (5 bases). Germline CDR1 KGHSH, CDR2 LQKENI. CDR3 length: 14 residues. Trimming stripped 3 bases from V and 1 base from J, with 8 bases between. The CDR3 nucleotides are TGTGCCAGCTCACCGTACGGGGGCACAGATACGCAGTATTTT. It specifies CASSPYGGTDTQYF.

This clone was observed once. The rearrangement joins TRBV7-8 to TRBJ2-5; 11 nucleotides align to TRBD2. CDR3 length: 15 residues. CDR1 and CDR2 (germline): SGHVS, FQNEAQ. Germline trimming cut 5 bases from V and 4 bases from J; bases unmatched to any gene: 6. The CDR3 spells CASSPTGTSGETQYF. The CDR3, as DNA: TGTGCCAGCAGCCCTACGGGGACTAGCGGAGAGACCCAGTACTTC.

The chain joins TRBV11-2 to TRBJ2-1, with 7 bases identical to TRBD2. Germline V gives CDR1 SGHAT, CDR2 FQNNGV. The CDR3 has 15 residues. J was trimmed by 5 bases and V by 3 bases; bases with no gene match: 7. CDR3 loop: CASSFTTSDHNEQFF. The CDR3, as DNA: TGTGCCAGCAGCTTTACCACTAGCGATCACAATGAGCAGTTCTTC.

There are a few counts of this clone. V and J are TRBV6-6 and TRBJ1-1, with a weak D call TRBD1 (5 bases). Trimming cost V 8 bases and J 5 bases, with 9 bases left between them. CDR1 and CDR2 from the germline V gene are MNHNY and SVGAGI (reference sequence). There are 11 residues in the CDR3. The CDR3 DNA is TGTGCCAGCGGGGAGGGGACTGAAGCTTTCTTT. This gives the protein CASGEGTEAFF.

The chain joins TRBV5-4 to TRBJ2-5; the D is unclear. V was pared by 3 bases and J by 1 base, with 10 bases between. The germline gives CDR1 SGHNT, CDR2 YYREEE (reference sequence). There are 14 residues in the CDR3. CDR3: CASSWGRVQETQYF. DNA for the CDR3: TGTGCCAGCAGCTGGGGTCGAGTCCAAGAGACCCAGTACTTC. The variable domain in full, with the rest retrieved from reference TRBV5-4 and TRBJ2-5, is ETGVTQSPTHLIKTRGQQVTLRCSSQSGHNTVSWYQQALGQGPQFIFQYYREEENGRGNFPPRFSGLQFPNYSSELNVNALELDDSALYLCASSWGRVQETQYFGPGTRLLVL.

The chain recombines TRBV4-2 with TRBJ2-7; no reliable D call. V was shortened by 3 bases and J by 6 bases, with 18 bases between the two germline ends. CDR1 and CDR2 from the germline V gene are LGHNA and YNFKEQ. This CDR3 is 15 amino acids long. The CDR3 DNA sequence: TGTGCCAGCAGCCAGGATCAGACCTCTTGGGGCGAGCAGTACTTC. Translation gives CASSQDQTSWGEQYF.